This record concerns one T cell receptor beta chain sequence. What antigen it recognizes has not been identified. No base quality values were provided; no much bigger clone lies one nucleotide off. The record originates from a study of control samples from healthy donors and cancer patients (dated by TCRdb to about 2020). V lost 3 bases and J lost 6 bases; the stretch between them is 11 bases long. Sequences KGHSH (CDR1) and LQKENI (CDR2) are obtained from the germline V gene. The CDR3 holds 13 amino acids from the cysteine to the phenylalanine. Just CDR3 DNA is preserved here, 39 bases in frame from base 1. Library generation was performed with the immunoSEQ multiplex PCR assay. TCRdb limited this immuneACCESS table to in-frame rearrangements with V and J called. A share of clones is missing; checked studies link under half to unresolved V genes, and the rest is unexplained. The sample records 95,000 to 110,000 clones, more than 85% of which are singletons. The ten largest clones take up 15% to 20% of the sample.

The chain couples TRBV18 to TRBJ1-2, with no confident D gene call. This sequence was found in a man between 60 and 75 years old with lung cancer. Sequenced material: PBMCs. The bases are TGTGCCAGCTCACCGCGCGATTTGGATGGCTACACCTTC. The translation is CASSPRDLDGYTF. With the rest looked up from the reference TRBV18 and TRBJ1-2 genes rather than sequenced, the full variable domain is NAGVMQNPRHLVRRRGQEARLRCSPMKGHSHVYWYRQLPEEGLKFMVYLQKENIIDESGMPKERFSAEFPKEGPSILRIQQVVRGDSAAYFCASSPRDLDGYTFGSGTRLTVV.